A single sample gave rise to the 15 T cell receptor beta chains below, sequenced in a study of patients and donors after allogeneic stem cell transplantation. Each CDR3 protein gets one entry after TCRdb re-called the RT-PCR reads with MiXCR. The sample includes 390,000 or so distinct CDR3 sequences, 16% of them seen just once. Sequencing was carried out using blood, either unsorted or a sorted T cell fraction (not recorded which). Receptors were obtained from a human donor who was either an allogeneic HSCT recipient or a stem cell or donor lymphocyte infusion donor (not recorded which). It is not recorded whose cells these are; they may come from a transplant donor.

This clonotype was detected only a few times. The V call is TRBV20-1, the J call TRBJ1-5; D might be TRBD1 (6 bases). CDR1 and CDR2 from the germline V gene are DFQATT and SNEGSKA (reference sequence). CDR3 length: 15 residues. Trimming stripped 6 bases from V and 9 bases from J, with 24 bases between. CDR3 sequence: CSAPTGGTLPGPQHF. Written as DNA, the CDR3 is TGCAGTGCCCCGACCGGCGGGACACTACCTGGGCCCCAGCATTTT.

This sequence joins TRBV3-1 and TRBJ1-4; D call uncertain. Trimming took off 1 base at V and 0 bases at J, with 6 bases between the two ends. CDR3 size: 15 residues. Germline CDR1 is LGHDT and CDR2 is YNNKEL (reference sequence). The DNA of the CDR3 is TGTGCCAGCAGCCAAGCCGGGGCAACTAATGAAAAACTGTTTTTT. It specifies CASSQAGATNEKLFF.

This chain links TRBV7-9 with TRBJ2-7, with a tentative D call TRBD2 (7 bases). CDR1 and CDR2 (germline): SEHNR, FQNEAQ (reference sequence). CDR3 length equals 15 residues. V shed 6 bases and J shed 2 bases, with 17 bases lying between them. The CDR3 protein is CASSGGAGVAYEQYF. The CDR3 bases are TGTGCCAGCAGTGGGGGGGCGGGGGTTGCCTACGAGCAGTACTTC.

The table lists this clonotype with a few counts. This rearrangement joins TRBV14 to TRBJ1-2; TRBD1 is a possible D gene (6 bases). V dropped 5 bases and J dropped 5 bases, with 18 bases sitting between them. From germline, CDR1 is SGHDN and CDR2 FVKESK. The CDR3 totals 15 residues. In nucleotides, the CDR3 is TGTGCCAGCAGCTTCCAATCAGGGGCGGCGTATGGCTACACCTTC. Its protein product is CASSFQSGAAYGYTF. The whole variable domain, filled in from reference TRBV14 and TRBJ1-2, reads EAGVTQFPSHSVIEKGQTVTLRCDPISGHDNLYWYRRVMGKEIKFLLHFVKESKQDESGMPNNRFLAERTGGTYSTLKVQPAELEDSGVYFCASSFQSGAAYGYTFGSGTRLTVV.

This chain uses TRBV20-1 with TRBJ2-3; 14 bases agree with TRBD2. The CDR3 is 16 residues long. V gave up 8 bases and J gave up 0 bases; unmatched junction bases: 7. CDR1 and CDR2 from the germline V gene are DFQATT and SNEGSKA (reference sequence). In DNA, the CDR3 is TGCAGTCCCGACGGGACTAGCGGGGGTAGCACAGATACGCAGTATTTT. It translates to CSPDGTSGGSTDTQYF.

The CDR3 loop is CASTLGGQAKNIQYF. As DNA, the CDR3 is TGTGCCAGCACTCTGGGGGGGCAGGCGAAAAACATTCAGTACTTC. The V and J genes are TRBV28 and TRBJ2-4; tentative D call: TRBD2 (7 bases). Germline CDR1 is MDHEN and CDR2 is SYDVKM. V dropped 7 bases and J dropped 4 bases, with 17 bases sitting between them. The CDR3 consists of 15 residues.

DNA of the CDR3: TGTGCCAGTAGTATTCGAGCGGGACAGGGCTTGGATGAGCAGTTCTTC. It codes for CASSIRAGQGLDEQFF. This chain links TRBV19 with TRBJ2-1; 9 nucleotides line up with TRBD1. J gave up 8 bases and V 3 bases, and 11 bases lay outside the gene matches. This CDR3 comprises 16 residues. Germline CDR1 reads LNHDA; CDR2 reads SQIVND (reference sequence).

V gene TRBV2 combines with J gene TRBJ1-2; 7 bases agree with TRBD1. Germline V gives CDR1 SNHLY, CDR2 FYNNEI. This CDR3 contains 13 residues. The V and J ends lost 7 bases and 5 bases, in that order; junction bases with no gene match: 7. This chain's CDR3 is CASKEQGFYGYTF. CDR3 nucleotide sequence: TGTGCCAGCAAGGAACAGGGGTTTTATGGCTACACCTTC.

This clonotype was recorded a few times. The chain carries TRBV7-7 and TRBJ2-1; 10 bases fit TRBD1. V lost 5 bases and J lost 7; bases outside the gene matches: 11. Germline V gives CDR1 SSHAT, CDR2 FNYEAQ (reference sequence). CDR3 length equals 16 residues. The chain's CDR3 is CASSPISGTGENEQFF. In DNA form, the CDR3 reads TGTGCCAGCAGCCCCATATCCGGGACAGGGGAAAATGAGCAGTTCTTC. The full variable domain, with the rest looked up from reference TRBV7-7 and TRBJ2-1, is GAGVSQSPRYKVTKRGQDVTLRCDPISSHATLYWYQQALGQGPEFLTYFNYEAQPDKSGLPSDRFSAERPEGSISTLTIQRTEQRDSAMYRCASSPISGTGENEQFFGPGTRLTVL.

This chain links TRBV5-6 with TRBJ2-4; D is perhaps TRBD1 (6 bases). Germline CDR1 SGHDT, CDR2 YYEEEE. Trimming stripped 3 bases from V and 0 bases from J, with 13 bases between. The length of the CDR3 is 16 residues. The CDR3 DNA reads TGTGCCAGCAGCTGGACGACAGGACGAGCCAAAAACATTCAGTACTTC. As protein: CASSWTTGRAKNIQYF.

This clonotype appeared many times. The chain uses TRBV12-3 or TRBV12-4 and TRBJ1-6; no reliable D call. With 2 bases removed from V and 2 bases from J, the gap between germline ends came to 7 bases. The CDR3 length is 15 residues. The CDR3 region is CASSLRGTYNSPLHF. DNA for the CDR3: TGTGCCAGCAGTTTACGGGGAACCTATAATTCACCCCTCCACTTT.

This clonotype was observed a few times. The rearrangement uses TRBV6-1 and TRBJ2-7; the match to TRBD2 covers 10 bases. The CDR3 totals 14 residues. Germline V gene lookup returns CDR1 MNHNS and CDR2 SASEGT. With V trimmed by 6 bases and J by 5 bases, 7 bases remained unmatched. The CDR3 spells CASSSGTSDHEQYF. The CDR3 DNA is TGTGCCAGCAGCTCCGGGACTAGCGACCACGAGCAGTACTTC.

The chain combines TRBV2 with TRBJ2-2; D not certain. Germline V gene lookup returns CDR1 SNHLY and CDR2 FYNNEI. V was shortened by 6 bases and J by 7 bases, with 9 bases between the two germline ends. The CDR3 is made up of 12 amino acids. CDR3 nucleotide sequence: TGTGCCAGCAGCCTCATTGACGGGGAGCTGTTTTTT. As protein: CASSLIDGELFF.

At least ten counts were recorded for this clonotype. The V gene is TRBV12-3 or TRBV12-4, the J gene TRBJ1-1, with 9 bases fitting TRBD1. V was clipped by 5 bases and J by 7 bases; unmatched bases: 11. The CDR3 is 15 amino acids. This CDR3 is CASSLQTGGKVEAFF. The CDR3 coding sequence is TGTGCCAGCAGTCTCCAGACAGGGGGAAAGGTTGAAGCTTTCTTT.

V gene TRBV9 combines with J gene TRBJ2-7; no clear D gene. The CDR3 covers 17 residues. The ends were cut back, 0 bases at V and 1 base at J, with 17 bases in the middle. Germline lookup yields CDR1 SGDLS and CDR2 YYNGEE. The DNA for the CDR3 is TGTGCCAGCAGCGTAGCCCCGCATCTGGGCAGGTCCTACGAGCAGTACTTC. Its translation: CASSVAPHLGRSYEQYF.